These 17 T cell receptor beta chains share one sample of origin, sequenced in a study of blood T cell repertoires in COVID-19. Profiling relied on immunoSEQ multiplex PCR, and the TCRdb table lists in-frame clones only, not all of them. Here the sample spans about 80,000 clones, about 80% being singletons. The material sequenced was peripheral blood. The receptors derive from a man older than 75 with acute or convalescent COVID-19.

The chain employs TRBV5-8 and TRBJ2-3; TRBD1 is a possible D gene (6 bases). In germline, CDR1 is SGHTS, CDR2 YDEGEE. The CDR3 is made up of 16 amino acids. Between the trimmed V and J ends, which lost 4 bases and 11 bases, there was a span of 26 bases. CDR3 amino acids: CASSPSGQLKMSEQYF. The CDR3 bases are TGTGCCAGCAGCCCCTCCGGACAGCTAAAGATGAGCGAGCAGTATTTT.

The J gene is TRBJ2-4, the V gene TRBV5-6; the match to TRBD1 covers 9 bases. CDR1 and CDR2 (germline): SGHDT, YYEEEE. The CDR3 length is 13 residues. The trim removed 4 bases at V and 8 bases at J, leaving 4 bases unmatched. This chain's CDR3 is CASSRDRADIQYF. In DNA, the CDR3 is TGTGCCAGCAGCAGGGACAGGGCGGACATTCAGTACTTC.

The CDR3 spells CSVETGAQETQYF. CDR3 bases: TGCAGCGTTGAAACTGGGGCCCAAGAGACCCAGTACTTC. The chain carries TRBV29-1 and TRBJ2-5; D is perhaps TRBD1 (5 bases). The CDR3 totals 13 residues. V lost 2 bases to trimming and J lost 1 base, with 8 bases between them. Germline CDR1 and CDR2: SQVTM and ANQGSEA.

The chain recombines TRBV6-6 with TRBJ1-1; a possible D gene is TRBD1 (5 bases). Germline CDR1 MNHNY, CDR2 SVGAGI (reference sequence). CDR3 length equals 14 residues. V dropped 7 bases and J dropped 1 base, with 13 bases sitting between them. CDR3 nucleotides: TGTGCCAGCACTCGCTCGGGGGGGAACACTGAAGCTTTCTTT. Translating gives CASTRSGGNTEAFF.

The chain combines TRBV15 with TRBJ1-2, with D unclear. CDR1 and CDR2 from the germline V gene are LNHNV and YYDKDF (reference sequence). The CDR3 loop spans 15 amino acids. V lost 0 bases and J lost 1, with 9 bases in between. The CDR3 DNA reads as TGTGCCACCAGCAGAGATCATGAGGGTAACTATGGCTACACCTTC. Protein product: CATSRDHEGNYGYTF.

This chain uses TRBV5-1 with TRBJ1-4; 11 positions agree with TRBD1. This CDR3 spans 14 amino acids. Germline V gene lookup returns CDR1 SGHRS and CDR2 YFSETQ. V trimming: 4 bases; J trimming: 10 bases; junction bases outside the gene matches: 6. In DNA form, the CDR3 reads TGCGCCAGCAGCCTGGGACAGGGGGTGCGAAAACTGTTTTTT. This codes for CASSLGQGVRKLFF.

The chain couples TRBV24-1 to TRBJ2-3, with 9 bases matching TRBD2. The V gene's germline CDR1 is KGHDR and CDR2 SFDVKD. J was trimmed by 5 bases and V by 3 bases; bases with no gene match: 11. The CDR3 runs 17 residues. The CDR3 sequence: CATSDAGGGGAQDTQYF. The CDR3 DNA reads TGTGCCACCAGTGATGCCGGGGGCGGGGGGGCCCAAGATACGCAGTATTTT.

V gene TRBV18 combines with J gene TRBJ1-5, with D perhaps matching TRBD1 (6 bases). Trimming removed 3 bases at V and 3 bases at J, with 12 bases between. The CDR3 contains 15 residues. Per germline, CDR1 KGHSH and CDR2 LQKENI. CDR3 nucleotides: TGTGCCAGCTCACCGGCGGACAGCTTCAATCAGCCCCAGCATTTT. Translated, it gives CASSPADSFNQPQHF.

This chain links TRBV3-1 (or the pseudogene TRBV3-2) with TRBJ1-5; TRBD1 aligns across 10 bases. J was trimmed by 2 bases and V by 5 bases; bases with no gene match: 3. The CDR3 extends over 15 amino acids. Germline CDR1 and CDR2: LGHDT and YNNKEL (reference sequence). CDR3 nucleotide sequence: TGTGCCAGCAGCTCCGGGACAGGGGGCAATCAGCCCCAGCATTTT. Translated: CASSSGTGGNQPQHF.

The CDR3 nucleotides are TGTGCCAGCACCCAGGGGCCGAATCAGCCCCAGCATTTT. Translation gives CASTQGPNQPQHF. The V and J genes are TRBV2 and TRBJ1-5, with D tentatively TRBD1 (6 bases). Trimming pared 7 bases from V and 4 bases from J, leaving 11 bases between. Germline assignment: CDR1 SNHLY and CDR2 FYNNEI. The CDR3 contains 13 residues.

V and J are TRBV5-1 and TRBJ1-4, with D perhaps TRBD1 (6 bases). Germline-derived CDR1 and CDR2 are SGHRS and YFSETQ. This CDR3 has 15 amino acids. V lost 0 bases and J 8 bases, leaving 14 bases between the germline ends. In DNA, the CDR3 is TGCGCCAGCAGCTTGGCTGGGACATCGGGAGAAAAACTGTTTTTT. This encodes CASSLAGTSGEKLFF.

V and J are TRBV5-4 and TRBJ1-6; D not certain. V was clipped by 3 bases and J by 5 bases, with 18 bases between them. This CDR3 has 17 residues. CDR1 and CDR2 (germline): SGHNT, YYREEE (reference sequence). The CDR3 DNA is TGTGCCAGCAGCTCCCCCACGGGTGGTGGAAATAATTCACCCCTCCACTTT. Translated, it gives CASSSPTGGGNNSPLHF.

The chain links TRBV11-2 to TRBJ1-2; D gene unclear. This CDR3 is built from 12 residues. Trimming stripped 5 bases from V and 8 bases from J, with 12 bases between. Per the germline V gene, CDR1 is SGHAT and CDR2 is FQNNGV. The CDR3 sequence is CASSLEAGGYTF. CDR3 DNA sequence: TGTGCCAGCAGCCTCGAGGCCGGAGGCTACACCTTC.

The chain carries TRBV3-1 (or the pseudogene TRBV3-2) and TRBJ1-1; no clear D gene. The CDR3 totals 12 residues. Trimming shortened V by 6 bases and J by 10 bases, and 15 bases separated the two germline ends. Germline CDR1 and CDR2: LGHDT and YNNKEL (reference sequence). The CDR3 is CASSPEGGGAFF. The CDR3, as DNA: TGTGCCAGCAGTCCCGAGGGAGGAGGAGCTTTCTTT.

The chain carries TRBV28 and TRBJ1-5, with TRBD1 as a possible D gene (6 bases). Germline V gene sequence: CDR1 MDHEN, CDR2 SYDVKM. Between the trimmed V and J ends, which lost 4 bases and 0 bases, there was a span of 16 bases. There are 17 residues in the CDR3. The CDR3 is CASSSIGGGYSNQPQHF. CDR3 DNA: TGTGCCAGCAGTTCCATAGGGGGAGGGTATAGCAATCAGCCCCAGCATTTT.

The chain employs TRBV18 and TRBJ1-2; TRBD1 is a possible D gene (6 bases). V lost 3 bases and J lost 1, with 12 bases in between. The CDR3 has 15 residues. Germline CDR1 reads KGHSH; CDR2 reads LQKENI. The CDR3 DNA is TGTGCCAGCTCACCCGCGGCAGGGGTTAACTATGGCTACACCTTC. Translating it yields CASSPAAGVNYGYTF. The whole variable domain, remainder taken from reference TRBV18 and TRBJ1-2, is NAGVMQNPRHLVRRRGQEARLRCSPMKGHSHVYWYRQLPEEGLKFMVYLQKENIIDESGMPKERFSAEFPKEGPSILRIQQVVRGDSAAYFCASSPAAGVNYGYTFGSGTRLTVV.

This chain links TRBV7-6 with TRBJ1-6; 7 positions match TRBD1. The V gene's germline CDR1 is SGHVS and CDR2 FNYEAQ. The CDR3 runs 14 residues. V lost 1 base, J lost 14 bases, and 8 bases stayed unmatched. CDR3 in amino acids: CASSLVGIGGSLHF. The CDR3 bases are TGTGCCAGCAGCTTAGTTGGCATAGGGGGCTCCCTCCACTTT.